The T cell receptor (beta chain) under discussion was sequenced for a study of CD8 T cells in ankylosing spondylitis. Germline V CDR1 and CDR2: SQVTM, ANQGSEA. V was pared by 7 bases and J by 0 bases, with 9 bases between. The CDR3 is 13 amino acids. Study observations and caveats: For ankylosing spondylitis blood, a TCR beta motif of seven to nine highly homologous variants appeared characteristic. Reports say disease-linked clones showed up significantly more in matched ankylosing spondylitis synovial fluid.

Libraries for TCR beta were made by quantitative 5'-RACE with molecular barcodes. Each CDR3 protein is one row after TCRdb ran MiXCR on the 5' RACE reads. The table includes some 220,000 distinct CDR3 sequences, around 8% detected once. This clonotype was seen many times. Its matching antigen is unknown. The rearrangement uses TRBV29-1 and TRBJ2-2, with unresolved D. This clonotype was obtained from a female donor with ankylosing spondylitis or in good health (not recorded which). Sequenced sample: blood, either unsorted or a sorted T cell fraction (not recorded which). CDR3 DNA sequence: TGCAGCGGTCAGGAGACGAACACCGGGGAGCTGTTTTTT. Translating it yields CSGQETNTGELFF.